This entry concerns a single T cell receptor beta chain. Germline V gene lookup returns CDR1 MNHEY and CDR2 SMNVEV (reference sequence). The CDR3 length is 13 residues. J was trimmed by 6 bases and V by 5 bases; bases with no gene match: 6. The PCR used 60 V beta and 13 J beta primers. Only in-frame clones appear in the TCRdb table, and some are missing; sequencing was by immunoSEQ multiplex PCR. In the table there are about 21,000 clones, more than 65% of which are singletons. The entry originates in a study of glioma-infiltrating T cells after dendritic cell vaccination. In the study overall: Patients received three intradermal dendritic cell vaccine injections at biweekly intervals.

Fresh-frozen tumor tissue and more than two years of survival data were available for all. The sample was blood, taken before dendritic cell vaccination. The receptor's source is a human donor with glioblastoma. The genes are TRBV27 and TRBJ2-7; TRBD1 matches at 8 bases. CDR3 loop: CASSRLDRVEQYF. CDR3 bases: TGTGCCAGCAGTCGACTGGACAGGGTCGAGCAGTACTTC.